This record covers a single TCR beta chain. The repertoire was sequenced with immunoSEQ multiplex PCR; TCRdb's copy has only in-frame clones and lacks some. The profile shows roughly 150,000 clones, under 85% of them singletons. The sample comes from a study of blood T cell repertoires in COVID-19. This TCR came from a man between 65 and 85 years old with acute or convalescent COVID-19. Sequenced sample: peripheral blood.

As DNA, the CDR3 is TGTGCCAGCAGCCGGGACAGGGGGCCCGGCTACACCTTC. This encodes CASSRDRGPGYTF. The chain couples TRBV6-5 to TRBJ1-2, with 12 bases matching TRBD1. This CDR3 is 13 amino acids long. Trimming cost V 6 bases and J 8 bases; bases outside gene matches: 4. Germline CDR1 MNHEY, CDR2 SVGAGI.